Sequencing of this TCR beta chain was carried out in a study of blood T cells in healthy people across ages (dated by TCRdb to the mid-2010s). Context from the whole study: In model experiments, template switching captured roughly one uniquely barcoded TCR beta cDNA molecule for every two T cells. Age-related changes in TCR beta repertoire diversity were measured in the study by deep sequencing normalized with unique cDNA molecular identifiers. Donors were grouped into four age groups: young (average 16 years), middle-aged (approximately 41), aged (roughly 67) and long-lived (roughly 80). For two donors (one aged 18 to 30 and one aged 80 or older), the study analyzed two additional independent replicas of 1 million unique cDNA reads from the same blood draw.

Systemically healthy Caucasian individuals from Russia, 39 in total and aged about 6 to 90 years, were included as donors. Around 10 milliliters of peripheral blood were collected from each donor into EDTA-treated Vacutainer tubes. PBMCs were isolated by Ficoll-Paque density-gradient centrifugation, with at least 7 million obtained per sample. Total RNA was extracted from PBMCs with Trizol reagent, with at least 6 micrograms obtained per sample. The percentages of naive CD45RAhigh/CD27high T cells were determined by flow cytometry on a PBMC aliquot from every donor. Worth noting for this clonotype: It lacks a known antigen. Per-base qualities were not stored, and no clone one base away is much larger.

The paper's findings and limits, for the study overall: There was a strong correlation between observed TCR beta diversity and the percentage of naive T cells measured by flow cytometry. Bulk unsorted PBMC profiling prevented conclusive comparison of naive and antigen-experienced compartments. Observed TCR beta diversity per million T cells fell roughly linearly with age, and a significant reduction was already apparent by age around 44. Compared with the aged group, the long-lived group had more naive CD4+ T cells, fewer expanded clones and increased TCR diversity, a pattern suggesting age selection. Estimates of total diversity based on one million sequenced T cells were regarded as lower bounds and as underestimates. Donor CMV infection status was unknown, potentially confounding age-related changes in expanded clonotypes.

CDR1 and CDR2 were assigned from the germline V gene (reference sequence) as SEHNR and FQNEAQ. V loses 2 bases of germline sequence and J loses 7 bases, and the interval between the two ends is 18 bases. Taken from cysteine to phenylalanine, the CDR3 has 16 residues. This entry keeps only the CDR3 DNA: 48 bases, framed from base 1. Library preparation was by 5' RACE. Sequencing was performed on an Illumina HiSeq 2500. A second about 6 to 11 cycle PCR used a sample-barcoded 5' primer and a J-beta primer mix. A unique molecular identifier was introduced onto each TCR beta cDNA molecule by a template-switch 5' adaptor carrying 12 random nucleotides. At least 2.5 million CDR3-containing paired-end reads were obtained from each sample. All of the RNA was converted into first-strand cDNA using the Mint cDNA synthesis kit, with a TRBC-specific oligonucleotide serving as the primer. After uracil-DNA glycosylase treatment, a first 18-cycle PCR used universal primers M1SS and BC2_uni_R on all cDNA. The source study handled its data this way. For normalization, 1 million high-quality reads were randomly selected from each sample, with every read carrying a distinct molecular identifier. Reads with shared molecular identifiers were discarded instead of being binned into consensus sequences. MiTCR, with a Q25 quality threshold and the strictest error-elimination algorithm, was used for CDR3 identification, clonotype clustering and error correction. A nonparametric unseen species model using Euler transformation provided a lower-bound estimate of total TCR beta diversity. Starting from the raw public reads, TCRdb applied fastp trimming at Q25, assembled clones with MiXCR and retained in-frame beta chains. Entries are consolidated by CDR3 protein sequence, retaining the most common genes and DNA. The V and J calls follow TCRdb's processing rather than the paper's. Counted in this sample were about 800,000 distinct CDR3 sequences; about 25% of them appeared once. Roughly 3.5% of the sample is taken by the ten largest.

The same specimen was also included in a second study, on T cells of mothers and their children. The second study's authors report: The donors were nine systemically healthy Caucasian individuals, made up of three mothers and their six children. cDNA synthesis consumed the entire amount of extracted RNA, loaded at approximately 1.5 ug RNA in each 15 ul reaction. In the second PCR, sample barcodes and 2-4 random nucleotides were introduced via the M1S primer. Over 8 million TCR beta CDR3 reads were obtained for each mother, and approximately 2.9 million reads were obtained for each child. Thymic selection similarly shapes TCR recombination output in related and unrelated pairs, with minor effect from inherited differences. Related mother-child pairs always showed normalized repertoire overlap that was slightly higher than in unrelated mother-child pairs, though the difference was never significant. Persistent microchimeric T cell clones were not detected, at a sensitivity of about 100 clones per million clonotypes. To look for features that set related mother-child pairs apart from unrelated individuals, the researchers ran deep NGS to compare the TCR beta repertoires of mothers and children. Mothers averaged around 43 +/- 4 years of age and children averaged about 10 +/- 4 years. After adapter ligation was performed with NEBNext reagents, the libraries were sequenced on an Illumina HiSeq 2000 with 100+100 nt paired-end reads. To prevent cross-contamination, the mother and child libraries were prepared one month apart and sequenced in separate runs. For each donor, somewhere between 500,000 and 2,000,000 distinct TCR beta clonotypes were identified. Naive TCR beta clonotypes were estimated from low-frequency clonotypes matched to each donor's FACS-determined naive share, without sorting.

This clonotype originated in a boy younger than 18 in good health. Input material: blood. The chain employs TRBV7-9 and TRBJ2-1; too little of a D gene remains to name it. The sequence in DNA is TGTGCCAGCAGCTTACTGGCGCCCAACCTCGGGAATGAGCAGTTCTTC. It encodes CASSLLAPNLGNEQFF.